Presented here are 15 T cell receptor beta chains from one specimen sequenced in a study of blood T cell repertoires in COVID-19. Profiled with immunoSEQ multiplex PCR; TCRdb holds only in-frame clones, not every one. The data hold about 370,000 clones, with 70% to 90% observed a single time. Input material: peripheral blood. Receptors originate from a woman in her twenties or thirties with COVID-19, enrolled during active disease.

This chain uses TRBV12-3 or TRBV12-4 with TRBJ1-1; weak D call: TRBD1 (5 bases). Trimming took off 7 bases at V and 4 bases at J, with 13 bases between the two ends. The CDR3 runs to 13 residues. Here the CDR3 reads CASTSDIFTEAFF. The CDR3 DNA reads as TGTGCCAGCACCTCGGACATTTTCACTGAAGCTTTCTTT.

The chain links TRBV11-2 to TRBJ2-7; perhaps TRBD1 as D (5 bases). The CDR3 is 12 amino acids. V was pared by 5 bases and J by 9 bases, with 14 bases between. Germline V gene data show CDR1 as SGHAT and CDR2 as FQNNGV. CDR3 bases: TGTGCCAGCAGCCCTTGGGGCGGCGGGCAGTACTTC. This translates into CASSPWGGGQYF.

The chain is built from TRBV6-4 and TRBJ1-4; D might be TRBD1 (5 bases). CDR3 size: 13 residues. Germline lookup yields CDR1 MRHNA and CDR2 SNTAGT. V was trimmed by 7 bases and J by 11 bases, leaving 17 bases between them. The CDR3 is CASINVRDRKLFF. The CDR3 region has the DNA TGTGCCAGCATCAACGTCAGGGATCGTAAACTGTTTTTT.

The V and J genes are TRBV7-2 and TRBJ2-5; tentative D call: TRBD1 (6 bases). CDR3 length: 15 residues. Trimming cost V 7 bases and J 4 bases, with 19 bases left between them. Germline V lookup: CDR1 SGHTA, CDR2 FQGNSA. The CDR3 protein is CASTPEGVTTETQYF. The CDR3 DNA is TGTGCCAGCACCCCAGAGGGGGTTACGACAGAGACCCAGTACTTC.

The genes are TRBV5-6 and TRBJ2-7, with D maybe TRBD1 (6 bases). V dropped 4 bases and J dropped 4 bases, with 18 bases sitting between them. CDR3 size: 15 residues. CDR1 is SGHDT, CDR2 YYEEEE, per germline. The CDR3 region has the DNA TGTGCCAGCAGCGCGCCCCGGACAGCTAATTACGAGCAGTACTTC. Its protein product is CASSAPRTANYEQYF.

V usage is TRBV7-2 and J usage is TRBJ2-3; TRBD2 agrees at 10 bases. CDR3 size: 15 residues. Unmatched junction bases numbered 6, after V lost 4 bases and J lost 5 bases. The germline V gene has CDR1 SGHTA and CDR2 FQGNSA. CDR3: CASSYPSGSIDTQYF. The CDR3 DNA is TGTGCCAGCAGCTATCCTAGCGGGAGTATAGATACGCAGTATTTT.

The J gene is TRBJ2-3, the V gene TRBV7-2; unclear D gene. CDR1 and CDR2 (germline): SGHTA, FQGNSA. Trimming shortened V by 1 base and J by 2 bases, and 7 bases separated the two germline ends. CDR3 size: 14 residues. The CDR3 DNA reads TGTGCCAGCAGCTTAGTGGGCGCCACAGATACGCAGTATTTT. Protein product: CASSLVGATDTQYF.

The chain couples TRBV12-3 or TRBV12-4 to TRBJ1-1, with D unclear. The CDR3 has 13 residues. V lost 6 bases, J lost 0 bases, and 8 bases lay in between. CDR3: CASRMSMNTEAFF. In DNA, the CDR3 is TGTGCCAGCAGGATGAGCATGAACACTGAAGCTTTCTTT.

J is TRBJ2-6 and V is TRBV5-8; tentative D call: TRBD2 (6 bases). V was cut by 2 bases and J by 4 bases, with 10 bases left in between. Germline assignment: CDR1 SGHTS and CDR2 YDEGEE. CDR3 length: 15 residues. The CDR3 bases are TGTGCCAGCAGCTTCTACGGAGGGGGGGCCAACGTCCTGACTTTC. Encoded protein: CASSFYGGGANVLTF.

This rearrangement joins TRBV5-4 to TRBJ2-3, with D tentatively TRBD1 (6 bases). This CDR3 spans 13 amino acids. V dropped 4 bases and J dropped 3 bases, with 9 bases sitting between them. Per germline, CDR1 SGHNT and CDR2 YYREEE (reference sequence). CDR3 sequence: CASSPDRTDTQYF. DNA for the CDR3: TGTGCCAGCAGCCCTGACAGGACAGATACGCAGTATTTT.

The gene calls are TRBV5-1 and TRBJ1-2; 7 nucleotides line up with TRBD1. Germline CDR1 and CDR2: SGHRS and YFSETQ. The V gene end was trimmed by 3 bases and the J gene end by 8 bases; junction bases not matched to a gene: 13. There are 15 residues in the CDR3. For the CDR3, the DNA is TGCGCCAGCAGCTCCTCCGGACAGGCCCACGGCGGCTACACCTTC. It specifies CASSSSGQAHGGYTF.

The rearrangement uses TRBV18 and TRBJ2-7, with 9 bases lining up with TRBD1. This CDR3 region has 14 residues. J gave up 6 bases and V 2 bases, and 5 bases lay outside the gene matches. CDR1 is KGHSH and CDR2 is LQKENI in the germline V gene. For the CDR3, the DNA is TGTGCCAGCTCACCAGACAGGGGGTGGGGCGAGCAGTACGTC. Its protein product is CASSPDRGWGEQYV.

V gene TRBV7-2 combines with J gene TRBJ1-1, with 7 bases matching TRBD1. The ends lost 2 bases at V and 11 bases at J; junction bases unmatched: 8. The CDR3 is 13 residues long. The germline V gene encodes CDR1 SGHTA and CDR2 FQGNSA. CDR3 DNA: TGTGCCAGCAGCTTAACGATCGGACAGGCGGCTTTCTTT. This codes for CASSLTIGQAAFF.

CDR3 sequence: CASSLTPGLQTGELFF. The CDR3 coding sequence is TGTGCCAGCAGCTTAACACCGGGACTTCAAACCGGGGAGCTGTTTTTT. This chain connects TRBV7-9 to TRBJ2-2; a weak D match, TRBD2 (6 bases). Trimming stripped 2 bases from V and 5 bases from J, with 15 bases between. Germline CDR1 SEHNR, CDR2 FQNEAQ (reference sequence). This CDR3 region has 16 residues.

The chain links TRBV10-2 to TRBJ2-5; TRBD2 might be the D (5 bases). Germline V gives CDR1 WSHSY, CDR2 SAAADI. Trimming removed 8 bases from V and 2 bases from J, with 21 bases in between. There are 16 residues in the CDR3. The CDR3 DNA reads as TGCGCCAGCCTAGGGTCAGCGGAAACAACACAAGAGACCCAGTACTTC. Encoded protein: CASLGSAETTQETQYF.